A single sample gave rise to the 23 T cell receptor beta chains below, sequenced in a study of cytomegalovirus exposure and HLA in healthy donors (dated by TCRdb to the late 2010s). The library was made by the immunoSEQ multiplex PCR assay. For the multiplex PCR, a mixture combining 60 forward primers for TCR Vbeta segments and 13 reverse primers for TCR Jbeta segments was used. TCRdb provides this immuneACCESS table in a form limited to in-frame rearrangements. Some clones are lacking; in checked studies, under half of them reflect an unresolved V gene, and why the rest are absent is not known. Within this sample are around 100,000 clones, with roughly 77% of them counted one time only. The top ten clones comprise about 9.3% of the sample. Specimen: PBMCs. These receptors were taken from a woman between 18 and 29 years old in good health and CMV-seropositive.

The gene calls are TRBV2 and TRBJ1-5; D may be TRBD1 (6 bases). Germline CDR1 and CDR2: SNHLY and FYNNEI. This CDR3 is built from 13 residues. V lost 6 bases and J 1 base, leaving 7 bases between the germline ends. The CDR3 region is CASSGQSNQPQHF. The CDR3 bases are TGTGCCAGCAGCGGACAGAGCAATCAGCCCCAGCATTTT.

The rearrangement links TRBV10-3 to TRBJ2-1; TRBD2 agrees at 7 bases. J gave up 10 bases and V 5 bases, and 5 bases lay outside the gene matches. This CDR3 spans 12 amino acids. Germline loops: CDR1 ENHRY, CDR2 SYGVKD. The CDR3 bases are TGTGCCATCAGTTCTGTGGGGGGGGAGCAGTTCTTC. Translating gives CAISSVGGEQFF.

The CDR3 DNA sequence: TGTGCCAGCAGTCACAGGACAGGGGTACCTTACGAGCAGTACTTC. It encodes CASSHRTGVPYEQYF. This chain connects TRBV27 to TRBJ2-7; TRBD1 aligns across 9 bases. V gave up 5 bases and J gave up 4 bases; unmatched junction bases: 9. Germline V gene data show CDR1 as MNHEY and CDR2 as SMNVEV (reference sequence). CDR3 length equals 15 residues.

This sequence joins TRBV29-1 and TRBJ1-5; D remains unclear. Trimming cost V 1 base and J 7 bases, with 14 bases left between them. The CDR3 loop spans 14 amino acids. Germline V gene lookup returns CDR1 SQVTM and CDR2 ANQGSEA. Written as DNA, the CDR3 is TGCAGCGTTGAAGTATGGGGAGAAGGACAGCCCCAGCATTTT. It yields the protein CSVEVWGEGQPQHF.

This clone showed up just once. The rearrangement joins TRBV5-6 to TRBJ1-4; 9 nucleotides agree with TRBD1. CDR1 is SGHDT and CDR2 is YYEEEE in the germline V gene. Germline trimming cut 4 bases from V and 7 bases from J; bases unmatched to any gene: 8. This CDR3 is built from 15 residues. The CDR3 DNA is TGTGCCAGCAGCGCCACCGGGACAGGGTTTGAAAAACTGTTTTTT. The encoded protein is CASSATGTGFEKLFF.

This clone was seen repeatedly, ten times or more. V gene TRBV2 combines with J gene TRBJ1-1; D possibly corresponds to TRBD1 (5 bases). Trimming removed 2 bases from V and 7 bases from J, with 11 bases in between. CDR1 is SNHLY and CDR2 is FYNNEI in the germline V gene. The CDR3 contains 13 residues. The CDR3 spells CASSERQIVEAFF. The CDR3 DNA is TGTGCCAGCAGTGAAAGACAGATAGTTGAAGCTTTCTTT.

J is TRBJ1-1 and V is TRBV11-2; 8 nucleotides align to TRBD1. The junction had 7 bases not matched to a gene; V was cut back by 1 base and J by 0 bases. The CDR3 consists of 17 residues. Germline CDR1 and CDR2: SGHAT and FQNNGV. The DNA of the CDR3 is TGTGCCAGCAGCTTAGTGGGGCGGACAGGGATGAACACTGAAGCTTTCTTT. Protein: CASSLVGRTGMNTEAFF.

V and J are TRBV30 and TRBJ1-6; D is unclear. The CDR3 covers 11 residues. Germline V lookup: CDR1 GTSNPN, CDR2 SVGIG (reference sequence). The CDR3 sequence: CGSGGGSPLHF. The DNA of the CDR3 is TGTGGCTCGGGAGGCGGTTCACCCCTCCACTTT.

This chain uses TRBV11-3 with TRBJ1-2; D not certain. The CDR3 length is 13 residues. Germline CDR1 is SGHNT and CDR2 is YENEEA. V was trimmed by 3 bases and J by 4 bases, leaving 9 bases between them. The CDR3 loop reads CASSFPGGYGYTF. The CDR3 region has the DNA TGTGCCAGCAGCTTCCCGGGAGGCTATGGCTACACCTTC.

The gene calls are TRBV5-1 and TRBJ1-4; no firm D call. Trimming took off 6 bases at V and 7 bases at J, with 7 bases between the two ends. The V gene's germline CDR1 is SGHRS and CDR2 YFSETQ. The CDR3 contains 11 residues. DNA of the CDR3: TGCGCCAGCACCTGGAGTGAAAAACTGTTTTTT. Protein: CASTWSEKLFF.

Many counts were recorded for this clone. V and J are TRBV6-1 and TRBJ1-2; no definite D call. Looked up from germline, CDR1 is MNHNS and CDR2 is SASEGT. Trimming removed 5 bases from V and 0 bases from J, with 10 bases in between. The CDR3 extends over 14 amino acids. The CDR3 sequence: CASSSFTANYGYTF. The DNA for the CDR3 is TGTGCCAGCAGTTCCTTTACAGCTAACTATGGCTACACCTTC.

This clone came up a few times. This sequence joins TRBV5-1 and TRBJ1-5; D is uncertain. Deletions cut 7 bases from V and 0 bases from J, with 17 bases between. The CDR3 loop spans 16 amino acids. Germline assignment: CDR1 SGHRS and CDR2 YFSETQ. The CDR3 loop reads CASELRSDHSNQPQHF. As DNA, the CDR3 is TGCGCCAGCGAGCTCCGGAGCGACCATAGCAATCAGCCCCAGCATTTT.

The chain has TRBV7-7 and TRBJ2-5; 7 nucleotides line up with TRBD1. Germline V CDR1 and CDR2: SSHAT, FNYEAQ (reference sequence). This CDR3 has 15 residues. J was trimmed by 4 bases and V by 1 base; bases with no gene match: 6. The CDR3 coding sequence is TGTGCCAGCAGCTTAGAAGGGACAGTGCCAGAGACCCAGTACTTC. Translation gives CASSLEGTVPETQYF. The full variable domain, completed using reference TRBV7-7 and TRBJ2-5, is GAGVSQSPRYKVTKRGQDVTLRCDPISSHATLYWYQQALGQGPEFLTYFNYEAQPDKSGLPSDRFSAERPEGSISTLTIQRTEQRDSAMYRCASSLEGTVPETQYFGPGTRLLVL.

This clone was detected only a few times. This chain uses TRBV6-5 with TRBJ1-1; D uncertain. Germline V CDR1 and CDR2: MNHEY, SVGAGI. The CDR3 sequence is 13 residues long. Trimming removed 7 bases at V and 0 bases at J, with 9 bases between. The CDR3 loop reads CASTNRLNTEAFF. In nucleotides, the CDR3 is TGTGCCAGCACCAACAGACTGAACACTGAAGCTTTCTTT.

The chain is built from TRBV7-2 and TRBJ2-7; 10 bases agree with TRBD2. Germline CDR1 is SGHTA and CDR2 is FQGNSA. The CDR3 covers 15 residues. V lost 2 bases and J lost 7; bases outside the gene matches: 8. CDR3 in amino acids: CASSLRTSGAGEQYF. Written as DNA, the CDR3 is TGTGCCAGCAGCTTAAGGACTAGCGGCGCCGGGGAGCAGTACTTC.

As DNA, the CDR3 is TGCGCCAGCAGCTTGGGACGGGACAAACCAGATACGCAGTATTTT. As protein: CASSLGRDKPDTQYF. The chain combines TRBV5-1 with TRBJ2-3; weak D call: TRBD1 (6 bases). The CDR3 is 15 amino acids. Germline assignment: CDR1 SGHRS and CDR2 YFSETQ. Trimming stripped 0 bases from V and 4 bases from J, with 12 bases between.

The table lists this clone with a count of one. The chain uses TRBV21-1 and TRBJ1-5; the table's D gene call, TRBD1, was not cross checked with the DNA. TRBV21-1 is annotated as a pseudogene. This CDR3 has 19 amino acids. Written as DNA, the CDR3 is TGTGCCAGCAGCAAAGACTATCGGACAAAAACCGACGGCAATCAGCCCCAGCATTTT. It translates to CASSKDYRTKTDGNQPQHF.

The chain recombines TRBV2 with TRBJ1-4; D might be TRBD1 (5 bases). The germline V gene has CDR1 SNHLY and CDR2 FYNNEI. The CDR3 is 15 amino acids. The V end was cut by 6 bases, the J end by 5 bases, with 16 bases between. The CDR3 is CASRENRIGNEKLFF. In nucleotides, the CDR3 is TGTGCCAGCAGAGAAAACAGGATTGGGAATGAAAAACTGTTTTTT.

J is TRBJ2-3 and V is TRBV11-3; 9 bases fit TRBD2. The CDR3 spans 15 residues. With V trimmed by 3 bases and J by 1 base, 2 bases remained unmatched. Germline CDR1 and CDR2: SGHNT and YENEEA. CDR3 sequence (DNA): TGTGCCAGCAGCTTCTTAGCGGGGGGCACAGATACGCAGTATTTT. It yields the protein CASSFLAGGTDTQYF.

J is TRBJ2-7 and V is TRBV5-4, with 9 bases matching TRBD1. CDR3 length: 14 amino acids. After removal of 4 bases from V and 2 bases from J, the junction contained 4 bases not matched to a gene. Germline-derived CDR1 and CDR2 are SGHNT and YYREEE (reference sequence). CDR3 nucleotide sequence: TGTGCCAGCAGCGTAGACAGGGGGACCTACGAGCAGTACTTC. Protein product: CASSVDRGTYEQYF.

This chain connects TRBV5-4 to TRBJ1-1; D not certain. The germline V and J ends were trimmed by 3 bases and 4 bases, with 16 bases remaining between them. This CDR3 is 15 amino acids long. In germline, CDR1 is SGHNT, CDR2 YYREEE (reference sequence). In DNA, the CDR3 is TGTGCCAGCAGCTCCTGGAGGGAAGGAATCACTGAAGCTTTCTTT. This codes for CASSSWREGITEAFF.

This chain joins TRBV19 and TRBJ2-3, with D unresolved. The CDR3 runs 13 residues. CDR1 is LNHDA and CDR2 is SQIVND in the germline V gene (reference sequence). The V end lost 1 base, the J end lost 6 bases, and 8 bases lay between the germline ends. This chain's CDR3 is CASSIGVEDTQYF. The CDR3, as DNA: TGTGCCAGTAGTATAGGCGTAGAGGATACGCAGTATTTT.

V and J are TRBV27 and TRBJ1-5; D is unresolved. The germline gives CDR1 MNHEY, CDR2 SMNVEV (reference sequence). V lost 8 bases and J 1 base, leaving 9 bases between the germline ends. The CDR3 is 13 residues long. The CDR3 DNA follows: TGTGCCAGCGGAAGGAGGAGCAATCAGCCCCAGCATTTT. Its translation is CASGRRSNQPQHF.